This T cell receptor (beta chain) was found in a study of CD8+ T cells in alopecia areata. Points from the study as a whole: Against the mouse data, patients shared TCRs less clearly, possibly for HLA reasons. Scalp samples also yield sequences from resident alphabeta T cells of normal skin. Scalp clonality and expanded CD8+ clones among the top 100 were significantly decreased by tofacitinib.

cDNA serving as the sequencing template came from extracted, reverse transcribed RNA. Profiling relied on immunoSEQ multiplex PCR, and the TCRdb table lists in-frame clones only, not all of them. Of under 150,000 clones in the sample, around three fifths were seen once. Noted treatment: oral pan-JAK inhibitor, 5-10 mg twice daily. PBMCs provided sorted CD4+ and CD8+ T cells. Only a few counts were recorded for this clone. Its antigen is still unknown. Germline CDR1 is LGHNA and CDR2 is YSLEER. J lost 10 bases, V lost 1 base, and 8 bases had no gene match. The CDR3 covers 16 residues. The sample in question was CD4+ T cells sorted from blood, obtained at week 24, from a patient treated with tofacitinib. This receptor was taken from a human donor with alopecia areata. This chain connects TRBV4-3 to TRBJ1-6; 9 bases line up with TRBD1. CDR3 protein: CASSQAWTGVESPLHF. CDR3 nucleotide sequence: TGCGCCAGCAGCCAAGCCTGGACAGGGGTAGAATCACCCCTCCACTTT.